The 17 T cell receptor beta chains presented below share a single source sample, sequenced in a study of blood T cell repertoires in COVID-19. Only in-frame clones appear in the TCRdb table, and some are missing; sequencing was by immunoSEQ multiplex PCR. The data show 35,000 to 50,000 clones, about 90% seen once. The sequenced sample consisted of peripheral blood. The receptors come from a man aged 50 to 60 with active COVID-19.

This chain joins TRBV5-6 and TRBJ2-2, with 13 bases aligning to TRBD2. V was pared by 4 bases and J by 7 bases, with 10 bases of the junction left unmatched. Germline V CDR1 and CDR2: SGHDT, YYEEEE. The CDR3 runs to 17 residues. The CDR3 protein is CASSLYGLAGEGGELFF. CDR3 nucleotide sequence: TGTGCCAGCAGCCTTTACGGACTAGCGGGAGAGGGCGGGGAGCTGTTTTTT.

The chain couples TRBV4-2 to TRBJ2-7, with 7 bases aligning to TRBD1. Germline loops: CDR1 LGHNA, CDR2 YNFKEQ. This CDR3 contains 14 residues. The V and J ends lost 1 base and 4 bases, in that order; junction bases with no gene match: 4. CDR3 nucleotide sequence: TGTGCCAGCAGCCAAGGACAGGGAGATTACGAGCAGTACTTC. Its protein product is CASSQGQGDYEQYF.

This clone was seen once. This rearrangement joins TRBV6-5 to TRBJ2-1; weak D call: TRBD1 (6 bases). V dropped 6 bases and J dropped 7 bases, with 13 bases sitting between them. The CDR3 is 13 residues long. From germline, CDR1 is MNHEY and CDR2 SVGAGI. The CDR3 loop reads CASRNPDRNEQFF. The CDR3 DNA reads TGTGCCAGCAGGAACCCGGACAGAAATGAGCAGTTCTTC.

The chain couples TRBV5-1 to TRBJ2-1; unclear D gene. This CDR3 is built from 14 residues. The V end was cut by 3 bases, the J end by 6 bases, with 13 bases between. CDR1 and CDR2 (germline): SGHRS, YFSETQ. CDR3 residues: CASSSGFRLNEQFF. The CDR3 nucleotides are TGCGCCAGCAGCTCAGGATTCCGTCTCAATGAGCAGTTCTTC.

The chain is built from TRBV7-3 and TRBJ2-1; no definite D call. The CDR3 consists of 16 residues. The V gene's germline CDR1 is SGHTA and CDR2 FQGTGA. V dropped 5 bases and J dropped 0 bases, with 14 bases sitting between them. The CDR3 protein is CASSVSSASSYNEQFF. In nucleotides, the CDR3 is TGTGCCAGCAGCGTTAGCTCGGCGAGCTCCTACAATGAGCAGTTCTTC.

J is TRBJ2-4 and V is TRBV30; tentative D call: TRBD1 (5 bases). This CDR3 spans 15 amino acids. V was shortened by 0 bases and J by 3 bases, with 12 bases between the two germline ends. The germline gives CDR1 GTSNPN, CDR2 SVGIG (reference sequence). The CDR3 spells CAWSVGALDKNIQYF. The CDR3 nucleotides are TGTGCCTGGAGTGTAGGGGCCCTTGACAAAAACATTCAGTACTTC. Complete variable domain (other parts from reference TRBV30 and TRBJ2-4): SQTIHQWPATLVQPVGSPLSLECTVEGTSNPNLYWYRQAAGRGLQLLFYSVGIGQISSEVPQNLSASRPQDRQFILSSKKLLLSDSGFYLCAWSVGALDKNIQYFGAGTRLSVL.

This chain connects TRBV30 to TRBJ1-2; the D gene is possibly TRBD1 (6 bases). CDR1 is GTSNPN, CDR2 SVGIG, per germline (reference sequence). The CDR3 has 11 residues. Deletions cut 8 bases from V and 8 bases from J, with 15 bases between. In DNA, the CDR3 is TGTGCCCAAACCAGGGGAGAGGGCTACACCTTC. Its protein is CAQTRGEGYTF.

This clone was seen only a few times. This chain uses TRBV25-1 with TRBJ2-7, with a possible D match to TRBD2 (6 bases). The CDR3 extends over 15 amino acids. The germline V gene encodes CDR1 MGHDK and CDR2 SYGVNS. The V end was cut by 7 bases, the J end by 1 base, with 17 bases between. This chain's CDR3 is CASTGGASASYEQYF. The CDR3 coding sequence is TGTGCCAGCACCGGAGGGGCTTCCGCATCCTACGAGCAGTACTTC.

The chain links TRBV6-5 to TRBJ2-7, with TRBD2 identical over 11 bases. V shed 8 bases, J shed 2 bases, and the junction held 2 bases outside the gene matches. The CDR3 has 13 amino acids. The germline gives CDR1 MNHEY, CDR2 SVGAGI. The chain's CDR3 is CASGSGRAYEQYF. The CDR3 nucleotides read TGTGCCAGCGGTAGCGGGAGGGCCTACGAGCAGTACTTC.

This clone was detected only once. The DNA of the CDR3 is TGTGCCAGCAGCTTAGCCAGGACTAGCGGGAGATTGGATACGCAGTATTTT. Its protein is CASSLARTSGRLDTQYF. The J gene is TRBJ2-3, the V gene TRBV11-2; 13 bases fit TRBD2. From germline, CDR1 is SGHAT and CDR2 FQNNGV. The CDR3 is 17 residues long. The junction had 7 bases not matched to a gene; V was cut back by 1 base and J by 6 bases. Looking up the rest from reference TRBV11-2 and TRBJ2-3 gives the full variable domain: EAGVAQSPRYKIIEKRQSVAFWCNPISGHATLYWYQQILGQGPKLLIQFQNNGVVDDSQLPKDRFSAERLKGVDSTLKIQPAKLEDSAVYLCASSLARTSGRLDTQYFGPGTRLTVL.

This clone was found once. CDR3 DNA: TGTGCCAGCACACTAGACAGGGCTAGCGGGAGTCGGACCGGGGAGCTGTTTTTT. Protein product: CASTLDRASGSRTGELFF. The V gene is TRBV21-1, the J gene TRBJ2-2; the table's D call, TRBD2, has no DNA check behind it. TRBV21-1 is termed a pseudogene. The CDR3 is 18 amino acids.

The chain carries TRBV27 and TRBJ1-5; D uncertain. Germline values: CDR1 MNHEY, CDR2 SMNVEV (reference sequence). V lost 0 bases and J lost 6, with 15 bases in between. CDR3 length equals 16 residues. CDR3 in amino acids: CASSLSLTEPPQPQHF. CDR3 nucleotides: TGTGCCAGCAGTTTATCGTTAACGGAGCCACCTCAGCCCCAGCATTTT.

The chain recombines TRBV5-1 with TRBJ1-5; possibly TRBD1 for D (6 bases). V dropped 0 bases and J dropped 1 base, with 8 bases sitting between them. CDR3 size: 15 residues. CDR1 is SGHRS and CDR2 is YFSETQ in the germline V gene. The CDR3 bases are TGCGCCAGCAGCTTGGGTCAGGGGAGCAATCAGCCCCAGCATTTT. Translation gives CASSLGQGSNQPQHF.

This chain connects TRBV5-1 to TRBJ2-1; D gene ambiguous. V lost 6 bases and J lost 8, with 15 bases in between. CDR3 length equals 13 residues. The germline V gene encodes CDR1 SGHRS and CDR2 YFSETQ. CDR3 in amino acids: CASTERGFDEQFF. The CDR3 DNA is TGCGCCAGCACCGAGCGTGGGTTCGATGAGCAGTTCTTC. Full variable domain (outside the CDR3, taken from reference TRBV5-1 and TRBJ2-1): KAGVTQTPRYLIKTRGQQVTLSCSPISGHRSVSWYQQTPGQGLQFLFEYFSETQRNKGNFPGRFSGRQFSNSRSEMNVSTLELGDSALYLCASTERGFDEQFFGPGTRLTVL.

V usage is TRBV28 and J usage is TRBJ1-1, with no clear D. V was pared by 7 bases and J by 5 bases, with 20 bases between. The germline CDR1 and CDR2 sequences are MDHEN and SYDVKM. The CDR3 runs to 15 residues. CDR3 protein: CASTQRPHGRTEAFF. The CDR3 DNA reads TGTGCCAGCACCCAAAGGCCCCACGGGAGAACTGAAGCTTTCTTT.

This clone is a singleton in its sample. V usage is TRBV28 and J usage is TRBJ1-2; 9 bases fit TRBD1. In germline, CDR1 is MDHEN, CDR2 SYDVKM. V was clipped by 6 bases and J by 4 bases; unmatched bases: 15. This CDR3 comprises 17 residues. CDR3 nucleotides: TGTGCCAGCAGCACCGGGACAGGGTCAATAAGGTTCTATGGCTACACCTTC. Translating it yields CASSTGTGSIRFYGYTF.

This clone is a singleton in its sample. The chain uses TRBV4-1 and TRBJ2-1; the D is unclear. CDR1 and CDR2 from the germline V gene are MGHRA and YSYEKL. V was clipped by 0 bases and J by 7 bases, with 16 bases between them. The CDR3 runs to 16 residues. The CDR3, as DNA: TGCGCCAGCAGCCAAGATTTTCGTCCTGGAGCGAATGAGCAGTTCTTC. Its protein is CASSQDFRPGANEQFF.